Presented here are 9 T cell receptor beta chains from one specimen sequenced in a study of CD8+CD57+ T cells in acquired aplastic anemia. Genomic DNA was employed as the template in profiling TCR beta VDJ and CDR3. TCRdb reanalysed the reads using MiXCR and keeps one entry per CDR3 protein. This sample has under 250,000 distinct CDR3 sequences; 47% occur once, and the top ten carry 7.8%. Patients included in sequencing had previously demonstrated CD8+CD57+ cell expansion by flow cytometry. What was sequenced was sorted CD4+, CD8+, or CD8+CD57+ T cells (not recorded which) from PBMCs. These receptors came from a human donor with aplastic anemia.

This clonotype showed up many times. A read error is likely, as this CDR3 ends without the conserved phenylalanine or tryptophan. The chain recombines TRBV5-1 with TRBJ2-7; 7 bases align to TRBD2. The ends lost 4 bases at V and 5 bases at J; junction bases unmatched: 9. This CDR3 comprises 14 residues. Per germline, CDR1 SGHRS and CDR2 YFSETQ. DNA of the CDR3: TGCGCCAGCAGCCCTGTCGGGGGAGGGAACGAGCAGTACCTC. It encodes CASSPVGGGNEQYL.

The CDR3 is CASSVGGLYNEQFF. The CDR3 nucleotides read TGCGCCAGCAGTGTAGGCGGTCTCTACAATGAGCAGTTCTTC. The chain joins TRBV10-1 to TRBJ2-1; no reliable D call. Germline CDR1 reads WNHNN; CDR2 reads SYGVQD (reference sequence). The CDR3 covers 14 residues. Trimming took 4 bases from V and 3 from J, leaving 10 bases between them.

This clonotype has a single count. A single base separates this from a much larger clone, so it may be a read error. This chain links TRBV5-1 with TRBJ2-7; 8 nucleotides agree with TRBD2. This CDR3 comprises 15 residues. Germline lookup yields CDR1 SGHRS and CDR2 YFSETQ. The V gene end was trimmed by 5 bases and the J gene end by 2 bases; junction bases not matched to a gene: 9. Written as DNA, the CDR3 is TGCGCCAGCAGACCCGAGCGGGAGATCGCCTACGAGCAGTACTTC. Its protein is CASRPEREIAYEQYF.

This clonotype has at least ten counts. This chain links TRBV3-1 with TRBJ1-6; D not resolved. Trimming stripped 4 bases from V and 10 bases from J, with 14 bases between. The germline CDR1 and CDR2 sequences are LGHDT and YNNKEL (reference sequence). This CDR3 is 14 amino acids long. The chain's CDR3 is CASSPRPSRSPLHF. CDR3 DNA sequence: TGTGCCAGCAGCCCTCGGCCGAGTAGGTCACCCCTCCACTTT.

This clonotype occurred many times. The V call is TRBV3-1, the J call TRBJ2-7; 12 positions match TRBD1. The CDR3 runs to 15 residues. V dropped 4 bases and J dropped 6; count of bases not matched to a gene: 7. The germline gives CDR1 LGHDT, CDR2 YNNKEL (reference sequence). The CDR3: CASSPPGQGASEQYF. The CDR3 nucleotides read TGTGCCAGCAGCCCCCCGGGACAGGGGGCTAGCGAGCAGTACTTC.

This chain uses TRBV7-3 with TRBJ1-4, with D uncertain. The CDR3 sequence is 15 residues long. Trimming cost V 5 bases and J 2 bases, with 12 bases left between them. Germline loops: CDR1 SGHTA, CDR2 FQGTGA. This CDR3 is CASSQDRRTNEKLFF. CDR3 nucleotide sequence: TGTGCCAGCAGCCAAGATCGACGGACTAATGAAAAACTGTTTTTT.

This clonotype was counted a single time. This rearrangement joins TRBV2 to TRBJ2-7; the D is unclear. Trimming took 3 bases from V and 3 from J, leaving 9 bases between them. This CDR3 has 13 amino acids. Per germline, CDR1 SNHLY and CDR2 FYNNEI. CDR3 nucleotide sequence: TGTGCCAGCAGTGAGGCAGCTTACTACGAGCAGTACTTC. The encoded protein is CASSEAAYYEQYF.

The chain couples TRBV20-1 to TRBJ1-2; D perhaps matches TRBD1 (5 bases). V gave up 2 bases and J gave up 3 bases, with 10 bases separating them. This CDR3 contains 13 residues. The germline CDR1 and CDR2 sequences are DFQATT and SNEGSKA (reference sequence). CDR3 protein: CSARHPGDYGYTF. The CDR3 DNA follows: TGCAGTGCTAGACATCCGGGGGACTATGGCTACACCTTC.

V is TRBV7-9 and J is TRBJ2-1, with TRBD2 identical over 12 bases. The CDR3 length is 16 residues. The germline V gene encodes CDR1 SEHNR and CDR2 FQNEAQ (reference sequence). J lost 6 bases, V lost 5 bases, and 8 bases had no gene match. DNA for the CDR3: TGTGCCAGCAGCCCTGCGACTAGCGGGAGAGGCAATGAGCAGTTCTTC. The encoded protein is CASSPATSGRGNEQFF.